Detailed here is one T cell receptor (beta chain). This entry comes from a study of shared clonotypes between healthy human individuals. The CDR3 extends over 18 amino acids. With V trimmed by 2 bases and J by 2 bases, 11 bases remained unmatched. From germline, CDR1 is SGHDN and CDR2 FVKESK. Assay: immunoSEQ multiplex PCR; the TCRdb copy retains only in-frame clones and omits some. The table records a few hundred thousand clones, around nine tenths of them present only once. Material for sequencing was memory CD8+ T cells sorted from blood. Regarding subset: CD45RO+ cells pooled with CCR7-negative TemRA cells. This TCR was recovered from a young man in good health. The rearrangement links TRBV14 to TRBJ1-5; 8 positions match TRBD1. The CDR3 protein is CASSQRGHPGQGNQPQHF. CDR3 in DNA: TGTGCCAGCAGCCAAAGGGGCCACCCGGGACAGGGCAATCAGCCCCAGCATTTT.